This TCR beta chain was sequenced in a study of radiation and T cells in renal cell carcinoma. As to this clone: The antigen remains unidentified.

Assay: immunoSEQ multiplex PCR; the TCRdb copy retains only in-frame clones and omits some. The table lists fewer than 200,000 clones, around 89% of them singletons, with roughly 10% in the top ten. Findings and limits, study-wide: Pretreatment tumor biopsies were lacking, so baseline clonotypes are unknown. In blood, top tumor clones expanded by 2 weeks, shrinking by 4.

Time point reported: blood 4 weeks post-SBRT, at nephrectomy. Treatment here: 15 Gy SBRT to primary tumor, nephrectomy 4 weeks later. Nephrectomy followed 15 Gy stereotactic body radiation by 4 weeks. Source: blood, taken from a patient whose treatment included radiotherapy and nephrectomy. The source is a woman aged 45-60 years with renal cell carcinoma.

The CDR3 DNA is TGCGCCAGCAGCTTGGAAGGGTTCGGGAGGACTGAAGCTTTCTTT. Translating gives CASSLEGFGRTEAFF. J is TRBJ1-1 and V is TRBV5-1; D is uncertain. The V gene's germline CDR1 is SGHRS and CDR2 YFSETQ. The CDR3 has 15 residues. V lost 0 bases, J lost 5 bases, and 14 bases lay in between.